A selection of T cell receptor beta chains follows, all from one sample in a study of cytomegalovirus exposure and HLA in healthy donors. Profiling relied on immunoSEQ multiplex PCR, and the TCRdb table lists in-frame clones only, not all of them. The sample has approximately 150,000 clones, roughly three fifths seen once. Material for sequencing was PBMCs. The receptors come from a male donor in good health and CMV-seronegative. CDR3s include the opening cysteine and the closing phenylalanine or tryptophan. A D gene is named only where the DNA matches it firmly. The size field is filled for only some rows; it gives once, few, many or a size class.

>few|TRBV28|TRBD1|TRBJ2-3
CASSPTGAQTDTQYF
TGTGCCAGCAGCCCAACAGGGGCGCAAACTGATACGCAGTATTTT
>-|TRBV6-4|TRBD2|TRBJ2-1
CASSVAGGLDRQFF
TGTGCCAGCAGTGTTGCGGGGGGGCTAGATCGGCAGTTCTTC
>-|TRBV11-3|TRBD1|TRBJ2-7
CASSATRDREQYF
TGTGCCAGCAGCGCAACCCGGGACAGAGAACAGTACTTC
>-|TRBV5-1|-|TRBJ1-5
CASSLEAGGNQPQHF
TGCGCCAGCAGCTTGGAGGCAGGGGGCAATCAGCCCCAGCATTTT
>few|TRBV7-2|TRBD1|TRBJ2-5
CASSTRQGLETQYF
TGTGCCAGCAGCACCAGACAGGGGCTAGAGACCCAGTACTTC
>few|TRBV6-6|TRBD2|TRBJ2-1
CASSLSGGPHNEQFF
TGTGCCAGCAGCCTTAGCGGGGGTCCCCACAATGAGCAGTTCTTC
>few|TRBV5-5|-|TRBJ1-3
CASSWRAGAGDTIYF
TGTGCCAGCAGCTGGAGGGCCGGAGCCGGAGACACCATATATTTT
>-|TRBV7-9|TRBD2|TRBJ2-2
CASSFTGGPGELFF
TGTGCCAGCAGCTTTACGGGGGGACCCGGGGAGCTGTTTTTT
>-|TRBV7-9|-|TRBJ2-7
CASSSEGLGRYEQYF
TGTGCCAGCAGCTCGGAAGGGCTGGGGCGCTACGAGCAGTACTTC
>few|TRBV4-2|-|TRBJ2-1
CASSQDSGSYNEQFF
TGTGCCAGCAGCCAAGATAGCGGCTCCTACAATGAGCAGTTCTTC
>-|TRBV6-5|-|TRBJ2-5
CASQGLANMETQYF
TGTGCCAGCCAAGGGCTAGCTAACATGGAGACCCAGTACTTC
>-|TRBV2|-|TRBJ2-7
CASSYSYEQYF
TGTGCCAGCAGTTATTCCTACGAGCAGTACTTC
>-|TRBV4-1|-|TRBJ2-5
CASSQGPGRETQYF
TGCGCCAGCAGCCAAGGTCCGGGTCGAGAGACCCAGTACTTC
>few|TRBV4-2|TRBD1|TRBJ1-4
CASSLGQSGEKLFF
TGTGCCAGCAGCCTGGGACAGTCAGGGGAAAAACTGTTTTTT
>-|TRBV7-9|-|TRBJ1-1
CSSSLGQGNEAFF
TGTTCCAGCAGCTTAGGCCAGGGAAATGAAGCTTTCTTT
>-|TRBV2|TRBD2|TRBJ2-7
CASRLAGESYEQYF
TGTGCCAGCAGGTTGGCGGGGGAGTCCTACGAGCAGTACTTC
>-|TRBV7-2|-|TRBJ2-5
CASSLVTLAGKETQYF
TGTGCCAGCAGCTTAGTAACCCTGGCGGGGAAAGAGACCCAGTACTTC
>-|TRBV7-6|-|TRBJ1-1
CASSLQGRGTEAFF
TGTGCCAGCAGCTTACAAGGTCGAGGCACTGAAGCTTTCTTT
>-|TRBV4-1|TRBD1|TRBJ1-6
CASSLWTGGNSPLHF
TGCGCCAGCAGCCTGTGGACAGGGGGCAATTCACCCCTCCACTTT
>few|TRBV7-2|-|TRBJ2-7
CASSPFLPSYEQYF
TGTGCCAGCAGCCCCTTTCTTCCCTCCTACGAGCAGTACTTC
>-|TRBV27|-|TRBJ2-7
CASSYPSGEQYF
TGTGCCAGCAGTTACCCAAGCGGCGAGCAGTACTTC
>few|TRBV2|TRBD1|TRBJ1-4
CASTEWDRTEKLFF
TGTGCCAGCACCGAGTGGGACAGGACTGAAAAACTGTTTTTT
>-|TRBV6-5|-|TRBJ2-4
CASRAGRGVIQYF
TGTGCCAGCAGAGCAGGGAGGGGGGTCATTCAGTACTTC
>few|TRBV28|TRBD1|TRBJ1-6
CASRPPGQLLIGLDSPLHF
TGTGCCAGCAGACCCCCGGGACAGCTATTGATTGGGCTCGATTCACCCCTCCACTTT
>-|TRBV19|TRBD1|TRBJ1-4
CASSIPGGLGEKLFF
TGTGCCAGTAGTATACCAGGGGGCCTGGGCGAAAAACTGTTTTTT
>-|TRBV6-5|-|TRBJ2-5
CASSPILAETQYF
TGTGCCAGCAGCCCTATCCTAGCAGAGACCCAGTACTTC
>-|TRBV27|-|TRBJ1-1
CASSLKRPGYTEAFF
TGTGCCAGCAGTTTAAAGCGACCCGGGTACACTGAAGCTTTCTTT
>-|TRBV7-3|TRBD1|TRBJ1-6
CASSDRGQGSSYNSPLHF
TGTGCCAGCAGCGATAGGGGGCAGGGGAGCTCCTATAATTCACCCCTCCACTTT
>-|TRBV27|TRBD1|TRBJ2-1
CASIATETGDTGSYNEQFF
TGTGCCAGCATCGCGACGGAGACAGGGGACACTGGCTCCTACAATGAGCAGTTCTTC
>-|TRBV5-6|TRBD1|TRBJ2-7
CASSLGTGPEQYF
TGTGCCAGCAGCTTGGGGACAGGGCCCGAGCAGTACTTC
>-|TRBV5-3|-|TRBJ2-4
CARSSLRVGGILAKNIQYF
TGTGCCAGAAGCTCCTTACGGGTAGGCGGGATCCTAGCCAAAAACATTCAGTACTTC
>-|TRBV7-3|-|TRBJ1-1
CASSLWGDTEAFF
TGTGCCAGCAGTTTATGGGGGGACACTGAAGCTTTCTTT
>-|TRBV29-1|-|TRBJ2-1
CSVIGGDYSYNEQFF
TGCAGCGTTATCGGCGGCGACTACTCCTACAATGAGCAGTTCTTC
>-|TRBV27|TRBD1|TRBJ1-5
CASGQGYDQPQHF
TGTGCCAGCGGACAGGGCTATGATCAGCCCCAGCATTTT
>few|TRBV7-2|-|TRBJ2-1
CASSGTRGYSYNEQFF
TGTGCCAGCAGCGGTACTCGAGGGTACTCCTACAATGAGCAGTTCTTC